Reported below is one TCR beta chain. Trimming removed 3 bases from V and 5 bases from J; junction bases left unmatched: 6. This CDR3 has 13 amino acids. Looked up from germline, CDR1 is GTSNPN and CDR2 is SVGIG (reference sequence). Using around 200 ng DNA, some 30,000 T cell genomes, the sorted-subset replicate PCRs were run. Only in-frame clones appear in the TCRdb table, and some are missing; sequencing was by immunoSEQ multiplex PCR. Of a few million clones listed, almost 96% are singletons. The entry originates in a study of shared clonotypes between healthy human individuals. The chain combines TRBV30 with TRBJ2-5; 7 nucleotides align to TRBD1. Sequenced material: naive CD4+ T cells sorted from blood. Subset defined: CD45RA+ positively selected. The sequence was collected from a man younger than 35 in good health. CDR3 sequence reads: CAWRTGLGETQYF. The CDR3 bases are TGTGCCTGGAGGACAGGGTTAGGCGAGACCCAGTACTTC.